The rows below give T cell receptor beta chains drawn from one sample of a study of glioma-infiltrating T cells after dendritic cell vaccination. The data were produced by immunoSEQ multiplex PCR, yet TCRdb's version contains in-frame clones alone and is incomplete. Of roughly 60,000 clones in the sample, about 89% are singletons; the top ten hold roughly 12%. Here the sequenced sample was blood, taken after dendritic cell vaccination. The receptors shown here come from a human donor with glioblastoma. CDR3s include the opening cysteine and the closing phenylalanine or tryptophan. The order of the fields is J gene, clone size, V gene, D gene, CDR3 DNA, CDR3 protein. A D gene is named only where the DNA matches it firmly. Size values are once, few and many counts, or a class for expanded clones, and some rows have none.

TRBJ1-5	once	TRBV4-3	-	TGCGCCAGCAGCCATCAGACAGGAAGTCAGCCCCAGCATTTT	CASSHQTGSQPQHF
TRBJ1-1	-	TRBV19	-	TGTGCCAGTAGTATAACAGGAGTGAACACTGAAGCTTTCTTT	CASSITGVNTEAFF
TRBJ2-7	-	TRBV6-5	-	TGTGCCAGCAGCGGTACAGGGCGGGAGCAGTACTTC	CASSGTGREQYF
TRBJ2-7	few	TRBV7-2	TRBD1	TGTGCCAGCAGCGGGGGGACAGGGGGCATCTACGAGCAGTACTTC	CASSGGTGGIYEQYF
TRBJ1-2	once	TRBV11-3	-	TGTGCCAGCAGCTTAGCCGGGAGGGCATCCTATGGCTACACCTTC	CASSLAGRASYGYTF
TRBJ1-3	-	TRBV7-8	-	TGTGCCAGCAGCTTCCGCGGATCCTACAGGGCGGACACCATATATTTT	CASSFRGSYRADTIYF
TRBJ2-1	-	TRBV6-4	TRBD1	TGTGCCAGCAGTGAAGGGACAGGGGGCAATGAGCAGTTCTTC	CASSEGTGGNEQFF
TRBJ2-3	-	TRBV12-5	TRBD2	TGTGCTAGTGGTGACGGACTAGCGGGAAGGACAGATACGCAGTATTTT	CASGDGLAGRTDTQYF
TRBJ2-7	-	TRBV27	-	TGTGCCAGCTCGCTTGGTGGCCCCTACGAGCAGTACTTC	CASSLGGPYEQYF
TRBJ1-3	-	TRBV11-1	-	TGTGCCAGCAGCTTTAAAACAGGGATGCGCTCTGGAAACACCATATATTTT	CASSFKTGMRSGNTIYF
TRBJ1-1	few	TRBV5-5	-	TGTGCCAGCAGCTTGATGGGAGTTCCGGGCACTGAAGCTTTCTTT	CASSLMGVPGTEAFF
TRBJ2-7	-	TRBV29-1	-	TGCAGCGTTGAAGAGGGAGGACTTAAGTACGAGCAGTACTTC	CSVEEGGLKYEQYF
TRBJ1-1	-	TRBV5-1	TRBD1	TGCGCCAGCAGCTTGCGGCGACTCAGGGGGTGGACGAACACTGAAGCTTTCTTT	CASSLRRLRGWTNTEAFF
TRBJ2-4	-	TRBV25-1	TRBD2	TGTGCCAGCAGTGAATCGATCGGAGCGGGAGGTATCCAAAACATTCAGTACTTC	CASSESIGAGGIQNIQYF
TRBJ2-1	-	TRBV7-2	-	TGTGCCAGCAGCTTAGTAGTCGGACTAATGTATGAGCAGTTCTTC	CASSLVVGLMYEQFF
TRBJ2-4	-	TRBV21-1	-	TGTGCCAGCCCCCTCGGGGGGACTAGCATTCGGGACATTCAGTACTTC	CASPLGGTSIRDIQYF
TRBJ1-1	-	TRBV5-1	TRBD1	TGCGCCAGCAGATTGGACAGGGGGCAAACTGAAGCTTTCTTT	CASRLDRGQTEAFF
TRBJ2-1	few	TRBV5-4	TRBD2	TGTGCCAGCAGCTTCCCCGGGAGGGCCGTCGTTTACAATGAGCAGTTCTTC	CASSFPGRAVVYNEQFF
TRBJ1-1	-	TRBV7-6	-	TGTGCCAGCAGCAGCCGACCCGGGGAGCCGAGAATGAACACTGAAGCTTTCTTT	CASSSRPGEPRMNTEAFF
TRBJ2-3	-	TRBV7-2	TRBD2	TGTGCCAGCAGCCAGGGACTAGCCGAGGATACGCAGTATTTT	CASSQGLAEDTQYF
TRBJ1-1	-	TRBV7-2	TRBD1	TGTGCCAGCAGCTTCGCAGGGGGTGAAGCTTTCTTT	CASSFAGGEAFF
TRBJ1-3	-	TRBV9	-	TGTGCCAGCAGCGCCGACAGCTCTGGAAACACCATATATTTT	CASSADSSGNTIYF
TRBJ2-1	-	TRBV7-9	TRBD2	TGTGCCAGCAGCACTCTAGCGGGAGTCCGAAATGAGCAGTTCTTC	CASSTLAGVRNEQFF
TRBJ2-5	-	TRBV7-3	-	TGTGCCAGCAGCGCACGAACGGGGGAGACCCAGTACTTC	CASSARTGETQYF
TRBJ2-6	-	TRBV4-3	-	TGCGCCAGCAGCCAAGATCCACAGGTTGGCAACGTCCTGACCTTC	CASSQDPQVGNVLTF
TRBJ1-4	-	TRBV7-2	-	TGTGCCAGCAGCTTAGGCCTGAGAGGGGGTTCTGAAAAACTGTTTTTT	CASSLGLRGGSEKLFF
TRBJ1-1	-	TRBV27	TRBD1	TGTGCCAGCAGGCACAGGGGTAAGACTGAAGCTTTCTTT	CASRHRGKTEAFF
TRBJ1-1	-	TRBV5-1	TRBD1	TGCGCCAGCAGCTTGGTTGGGACAGGGTACACTGAAGCTTTCTTT	CASSLVGTGYTEAFF
TRBJ1-1	-	TRBV14	-	TGTGCCAGCAGCTACAGGGCGAGGGACACTGAAGCTTTCTTT	CASSYRARDTEAFF
TRBJ1-2	-	TRBV7-9	TRBD1	TGTGCCAGCAGCCTGGACAGGGGAGGCTACACCTTC	CASSLDRGGYTF
TRBJ1-4	-	TRBV5-6	-	TGTGCCAGCAGCGCCGAGACAGGCCCCTCAACTAATGAAAAACTGTTTTTT	CASSAETGPSTNEKLFF
TRBJ2-3	-	TRBV30	TRBD2	TGTGCCTGGAATCCAAACATAGGACTAGCGGGAGGCACAGATACGCAGTATTTT	CAWNPNIGLAGGTDTQYF
TRBJ1-4	-	TRBV6-6	TRBD1	TGTGCCAGCAGAGAACGGACAGGGCCTAATGAAAAACTGTTTTTT	CASRERTGPNEKLFF
TRBJ2-5	-	TRBV18	TRBD2	TGTGCCAGCTCACCGACTAGCGGGATTGGCGAGACCCAGTACTTC	CASSPTSGIGETQYF
TRBJ2-1	-	TRBV6-1	TRBD2	TGTGCCAGCAGTGAAAATCGGGGGGATGAGCAGTTCTTC	CASSENRGDEQFF
TRBJ2-1	-	TRBV19	TRBD1	TGTGCCAGTATTCCCCGGGACAGACAATATGAGCAGTTCTTC	CASIPRDRQYEQFF
TRBJ2-5	-	TRBV27	TRBD2	TGTGCCAGCAGTTTATCTTTTCTCGGGGGGGCCGGGGAGACCCAGTACTTC	CASSLSFLGGAGETQYF
TRBJ2-3	-	TRBV11-3	TRBD1	TGTGCCAGCAGCTTAGGCAGGACAGGGATGAGCACAGATACGCAGTATTTT	CASSLGRTGMSTDTQYF
TRBJ1-2	-	TRBV15	-	TGTGCCACCAGCTCAGATACGTTCTATGGCTACACCTTC	CATSSDTFYGYTF
TRBJ2-7	-	TRBV21-1	-	TGTGCCAGCAGCGATAGTAGGACAGTAGTCTCCTACGAGCAGTACTTC	CASSDSRTVVSYEQYF
TRBJ2-7	once	TRBV30	TRBD1	TGTGCCTGGGGGACAGGGGGGGACTACTGGTCCTACGAGCAGTACTTC	CAWGTGGDYWSYEQYF
TRBJ2-7	-	TRBV11-2	-	TGTGCCAGCAGCTTAGTGGCAGTCTCCTACGAGCAGTACTTC	CASSLVAVSYEQYF
TRBJ1-2	-	TRBV6-5	-	TGTGCCAGCAGCCCCACAGGGAACTATGGCTACACCTTC	CASSPTGNYGYTF
TRBJ2-7	-	TRBV7-9	TRBD1	TGTGCCAGCAGCTCACGACAGGGATCCTACGAGCAGTACTTC	CASSSRQGSYEQYF
TRBJ1-5	-	TRBV5-8	-	TGTGCCAGCAGCTCTACAGGGACGGGAGGTCAGCCCCAGCATTTT	CASSSTGTGGQPQHF
TRBJ1-5	-	TRBV9	-	TGTGCCAGCAGCGCCACCGGGAGGGATCAGCCCCAGCATTTT	CASSATGRDQPQHF